Following are 3 T cell receptor beta chains from one sample sequenced in a study of cytomegalovirus exposure and HLA in healthy donors. PCR was performed using 60 Vbeta and 13 Jbeta primers. Generated by immunoSEQ multiplex PCR, the TCRdb table keeps only in-frame clones and is missing some. The repertoire holds about 200,000 clones, with roughly 84% as singletons. What was sequenced was PBMCs. These receptors were taken from a boy aged 2 to 9 in good health and CMV-seronegative.

In DNA, the CDR3 is TGTGCCAGCTCACCACCTTCGGAAGAGACCCAGTACTTC. The encoded protein is CASSPPSEETQYF. The rearrangement joins TRBV18 to TRBJ2-5; no definite D call. The CDR3 runs to 13 residues. The V end lost 0 bases, the J end lost 3 bases, and 5 bases lay between the germline ends. CDR1 and CDR2 (germline): KGHSH, LQKENI.

The chain is built from TRBV11-3 and TRBJ2-1; 11 nucleotides align to TRBD2. The CDR3 runs to 17 residues. Per germline, CDR1 SGHNT and CDR2 YENEEA. Unmatched junction bases numbered 6, after V lost 1 base and J lost 4 bases. CDR3 bases: TGTGCCAGCAGCTTAGGGCCTCTAGCGGGGGGATACAATGAGCAGTTCTTC. Amino acids: CASSLGPLAGGYNEQFF. Drawing the rest from reference TRBV11-3 and TRBJ2-1, the complete variable domain is EAGVVQSPRYKIIEKKQPVAFWCNPISGHNTLYWYLQNLGQGPELLIRYENEEAVDDSQLPKDRFSAERLKGVDSTLKIQPAELGDSAVYLCASSLGPLAGGYNEQFFGPGTRLTVL.

The chain has TRBV5-1 and TRBJ2-7; TRBD1 matches at 9 bases. This CDR3 is built from 15 residues. The V and J ends lost 2 bases and 4 bases, in that order; junction bases with no gene match: 7. The germline V gene has CDR1 SGHRS and CDR2 YFSETQ. This CDR3 reads CASSFRTGETYEQYF. The CDR3 bases are TGCGCCAGCAGCTTCAGGACAGGGGAAACTTACGAGCAGTACTTC.